These T cell receptor beta chains were read from a single sample in a study of cytomegalovirus exposure and HLA in healthy donors. Generated by immunoSEQ multiplex PCR, the TCRdb table keeps only in-frame clones and is missing some. The table lists around 170,000 clones, 82% of them singletons. Sequenced material: PBMCs. The receptors stem from a man aged 40-49 years in good health and CMV-seronegative. Both conserved end residues are part of each CDR3. A D gene is named only where the DNA matches it firmly. Not every row has a clone size; where given, it reads once, few, many or a size class.

CDR3 length,V gene,clone size,D gene,J gene,CDR3 protein,CDR3 DNA
15,TRBV6-1,few,.,TRBJ1-6,CASRGNTGRNSPLHF,TGTGCCAGTAGGGGTAATACAGGGCGAAATTCACCCCTCCACTTT
15,TRBV13,once,.,TRBJ2-1,CASSPSRRAYNEQFF,TGTGCCAGCAGCCCATCTAGGAGGGCCTACAATGAGCAGTTCTTC
16,TRBV7-6,.,TRBD2,TRBJ2-2,CASSLFSGTNTGELFF,TGTGCCAGCAGCTTATTCAGCGGGACGAACACCGGGGAGCTGTTTTTT
12,TRBV28,.,.,TRBJ2-7,CASSPHSYEQYF,TGTGCCAGCAGCCCCCATTCCTACGAGCAGTACTTC
15,TRBV7-3,.,TRBD2,TRBJ2-5,CASSFSGGVLGTQYF,TGTGCCAGCAGCTTTAGCGGGGGGGTCCTAGGGACCCAGTACTTC
14,TRBV28,.,.,TRBJ1-4,CASSFRVVTEKLFF,TGTGCCAGCAGTTTTCGGGTGGTAACTGAAAAACTGTTTTTT
16,TRBV5-1,.,.,TRBJ1-2,CASSPGGTLNYYGYTF,TGCGCCAGCAGCCCGGGGGGGACTCTAAACTACTATGGCTACACCTTC
16,TRBV11-3,.,.,TRBJ2-3,CASSLVSGLSTDTQYF,TGTGCCAGCAGCTTAGTGTCCGGACTAAGCACAGATACGCAGTATTTT
14,TRBV6-5,once,.,TRBJ2-3,CASSSLRSTDTQYF,TGTGCCAGCAGTTCGTTGAGATCCACAGATACGCAGTATTTT
15,TRBV9,.,TRBD1,TRBJ1-1,CASSVGTRQGEEAFF,TGTGCCAGCAGCGTAGGGACCCGACAGGGTGAGGAAGCTTTCTTT
17,TRBV14,.,TRBD2,TRBJ2-7,CASSQRVGEGYSYEQYF,TGTGCCAGCAGCCAAAGGGTCGGGGAGGGCTACTCCTACGAGCAGTACTTC
14,TRBV19,.,.,TRBJ1-4,CASGLTWSSEKLFF,TGTGCCAGTGGGTTGACGTGGAGTAGTGAAAAACTGTTTTTT
16,TRBV27,.,.,TRBJ2-2,CASSLRPGTNTGELFF,TGTGCCAGCAGTTTAAGGCCGGGTACGAACACCGGGGAGCTGTTTTTT
15,TRBV11-1,.,TRBD1,TRBJ1-1,CASSLETGRSTEAFF,TGTGCCAGCAGCTTGGAGACAGGGCGTAGCACTGAAGCTTTCTTT
15,TRBV21-1,.,.,TRBJ1-2,CASSKGRRVVYGYTF,TGTGCCAGCAGCAAAGGTAGGAGGGTCGTCTATGGCTACACCTTC
15,TRBV5-1,once,.,TRBJ1-3,CASSFSQSSGNTIYF,TGCGCCAGCAGCTTCTCACAGAGCTCTGGAAACACCATATATTTT
16,TRBV11-2,.,TRBD2,TRBJ2-3,CASSGLAGRQADTQYF,TGTGCCAGCAGCGGACTAGCGGGTCGACAGGCAGATACGCAGTATTTT
16,TRBV7-9,.,.,TRBJ2-6,CASSSPRTAGANVLTF,TGTGCCAGCTCGTCCCCTCGAACAGCTGGGGCCAACGTCCTGACTTTC
15,TRBV25-1,.,.,TRBJ2-1,CASSDGDRRLNEQFF,TGTGCCAGCAGTGACGGTGACAGGAGATTAAATGAGCAGTTCTTC
11,TRBV30,.,.,TRBJ1-1,CAWKRNTEAFF,TGTGCCTGGAAGAGGAACACTGAAGCTTTCTTT
16,TRBV5-8,.,TRBD2,TRBJ2-2,CASSPGLAADTGELFF,TGTGCCAGCAGCCCCGGACTAGCGGCGGACACCGGGGAGCTGTTTTTT
16,TRBV6-1,.,TRBD1,TRBJ2-1,CASSDGPGQGRNEQFF,TGTGCCAGCAGTGATGGCCCGGGACAGGGGAGGAATGAGCAGTTCTTC
18,TRBV19,.,.,TRBJ2-6,CASSNQNRASAGANVLTF,TGTGCCAGTAGCAATCAAAACAGGGCGTCGGCTGGGGCCAACGTCCTGACTTTC
14,TRBV6-1,.,.,TRBJ2-6,CASQAGSGANVLTF,TGTGCCAGCCAAGCAGGGTCTGGGGCCAACGTCCTGACTTTC
13,TRBV29-1,.,.,TRBJ1-5,CSVEDGGNQPQHF,TGCAGCGTTGAGGACGGGGGAAATCAGCCCCAGCATTTT
14,TRBV5-4,.,.,TRBJ2-3,CASSLSQHTDTQYF,TGTGCCAGCAGCCTTAGCCAGCACACAGATACGCAGTATTTT
14,TRBV9,.,.,TRBJ1-5,CASSVGAGEQPQHF,TGTGCCAGCAGCGTAGGGGCAGGGGAGCAGCCCCAGCATTTT
14,TRBV7-2,.,.,TRBJ2-3,CASSLARNPDTQYF,TGTGCCAGCAGCTTAGCGCGGAATCCAGATACGCAGTATTTT
11,TRBV7-2,.,.,TRBJ2-5,CASSSRETQYF,TGTGCCAGCAGCTCACGGGAGACCCAGTACTTC
16,TRBV5-1,few,.,TRBJ2-1,CASSLPSAGSYNEQFF,TGCGCCAGCAGCTTGCCCTCAGCGGGCTCGTACAATGAGCAGTTCTTC
14,TRBV28,.,.,TRBJ1-1,CASSLLTMNTEAFF,TGTGCCAGCAGTTTATTAACAATGAACACTGAAGCTTTCTTT
18,TRBV2,.,TRBD2,TRBJ2-5,CASSEIAIAGPSWETQYF,TGTGCCAGCAGTGAAATCGCGATAGCGGGCCCAAGTTGGGAGACCCAGTACTTC
16,TRBV7-2,.,TRBD2,TRBJ2-3,CASSLSLAGGPDTQYF,TGTGCCAGCAGCTTAAGTCTAGCGGGAGGCCCAGATACGCAGTATTTT
18,TRBV5-8,.,TRBD2,TRBJ2-3,CASSSQRSSGSNTDTQYF,TGTGCCAGCAGCTCACAAAGATCTAGCGGGAGTAACACAGATACGCAGTATTTT
15,TRBV6-1,few,TRBD2,TRBJ2-3,CASRRGGSSTDTQYF,TGTGCCAGCCGCCGGGGCGGGAGCAGCACAGATACGCAGTATTTT
15,TRBV29-1,.,TRBD1,TRBJ2-3,CSVEPRTGSTDTQYF,TGCAGCGTTGAACCCCGGACAGGGAGCACAGATACGCAGTATTTT
14,TRBV18,.,TRBD1,TRBJ1-2,CASSPPGTGYGYTF,TGTGCCAGCTCACCACCGGGGACAGGCTATGGCTACACCTTC
12,TRBV2,.,.,TRBJ1-2,CATTWRSGGYTF,TGTGCCACCACGTGGAGGTCGGGGGGCTACACCTTC
16,TRBV6-6,.,TRBD1,TRBJ2-7,CASSYSGQAHSYEQYF,TGTGCCAGCAGTTACTCCGGACAGGCCCATTCCTACGAGCAGTACTTC
17,TRBV4-1,.,.,TRBJ1-4,CASSQADSVRGREKLFF,TGCGCCAGCAGCCAAGCAGACTCAGTCAGGGGTCGGGAAAAACTGTTTTTT
15,TRBV6-6,few,TRBD1,TRBJ1-1,CASSRRQGMNTEAFF,TGTGCCAGCAGCCGCCGACAGGGGATGAACACTGAAGCTTTCTTT
15,TRBV5-1,few,TRBD1,TRBJ1-1,CASSAQGAGWAEAFF,TGCGCCAGCAGCGCACAGGGGGCGGGATGGGCTGAAGCTTTCTTT
14,TRBV6-1,.,.,TRBJ2-1,CASTRTASFGEQFF,TGTGCCAGCACGCGGACAGCCTCCTTCGGAGAGCAGTTCTTC